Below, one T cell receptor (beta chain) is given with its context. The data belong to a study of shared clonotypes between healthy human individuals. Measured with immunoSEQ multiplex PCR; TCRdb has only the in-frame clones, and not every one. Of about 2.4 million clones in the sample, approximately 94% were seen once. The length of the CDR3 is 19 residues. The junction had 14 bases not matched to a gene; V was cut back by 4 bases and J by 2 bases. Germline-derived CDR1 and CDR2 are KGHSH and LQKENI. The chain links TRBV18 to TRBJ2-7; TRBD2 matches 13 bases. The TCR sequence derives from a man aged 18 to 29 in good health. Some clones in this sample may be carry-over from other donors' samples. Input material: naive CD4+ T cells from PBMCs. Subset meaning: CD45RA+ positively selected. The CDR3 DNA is TGTGCCAGCTCACGGACAGGGGGCGGACTAGCGGGAGTTCCCTACGAGCAGTACTTC. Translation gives CASSRTGGGLAGVPYEQYF.